Listed below are T cell receptor beta chains from one sample, sequenced in a study of blood T cells in healthy people across ages. TCRdb re-called the 5' RACE reads through MiXCR, storing one row per CDR3 protein. Here the sample spans 650,000 to 800,000 distinct CDR3 sequences, roughly 44% being singletons. Sequencing was performed on blood. Receptors originate from a man aged 55 to 69 in good health. CDR3s leave out the opening cysteine and the closing phenylalanine or tryptophan. The order of the fields is J gene, V gene, clone size, CDR3 protein. The size entry is marked missing in some rows and otherwise reads once, few, many or a size class.

>.|TRBV6-6|.
ASSYPTGGAPNEQY
>TRBJ1-1|TRBV20-1|.
SASQGVTEAF
>TRBJ1-5|TRBV2|.
ASSDQTRPSH
>TRBJ1-2|TRBV28|.
ASRFPHGGYT
>TRBJ2-2|TRBV12-3/TRBV12-4|.
ASSLASGGPGELF
>TRBJ2-1|TRBV4-3|few
ASSQVIYNEQF
>TRBJ1-2|TRBV5-6|.
ASSLVADVSGYT
>TRBJ1-6|TRBV7-2|few
ASRLPTQGTPLH
>TRBJ2-1|TRBV12-3/TRBV12-4|.
ASSVKSSYNEQF
>TRBJ2-5|TRBV29-1|.
SVAGYQETQY
>TRBJ1-1|TRBV29-1|few
SVDRRLQGRVMTEAF
>TRBJ1-4|TRBV12-3/TRBV12-4|few
ASSWTDEKLF
>TRBJ2-1|TRBV7-2|.
ASSLERGGNDEQF
>TRBJ2-4|TRBV7-2|.
ASSRGTENIQY
>TRBJ2-5|TRBV20-1|.
SARDHGGRVPETQY
>TRBJ2-5|TRBV6-2/TRBV6-3|.
ASSPEDRGSVTQY
>TRBJ2-7|TRBV6-5|.
ASSYIGQRNYEQY
>TRBJ1-4|TRBV18|.
ASSTGSNEKLF
>TRBJ2-1|TRBV4-1|few
ASSQDYPSSYNEQF
>TRBJ2-7|TRBV28|.
ASSLPSYEQY
>TRBJ2-1|TRBV29-1|.
SANGPRDYNEQF
>TRBJ1-2|TRBV5-1|.
ASSLAGSGGYT
>TRBJ2-1|TRBV4-3|few
ASSQVSKTNEQF
>TRBJ2-7|TRBV6-1|.
ASSEALALRSSYEQY
>TRBJ1-1|TRBV5-6|.
ASSLGGALATEAF
>TRBJ1-1|TRBV6-5|few
ASSSPEAPLNTEAF
>TRBJ2-2|TRBV7-9|few
ASSLPGQNTGELF
>TRBJ2-3|TRBV27|.
ASSPGGGDTQY
>TRBJ1-6|TRBV6-1|.
ASSEALQGNGSPLH
>TRBJ2-7|TRBV6-5|few
ASSYLARRGSPSYEQY
>TRBJ1-3|TRBV12-3/TRBV12-4|.
ASSSIGTIY
>TRBJ2-3|TRBV7-2|.
ASSLGMVVTDTQY
>TRBJ1-4|TRBV12-3/TRBV12-4|few
ASSLRPGGEKLF
>TRBJ1-2|TRBV10-2|many
ASSAGTGGTYGYT
>TRBJ2-7|TRBV28|.
ASSSEPTGNSYEQY
>.|TRBV18|.
ASSPSLQNPGLIYEQY
>TRBJ1-5|TRBV20-1|few
SARRPNNQPQH
>TRBJ2-3|TRBV3-1|.
ASSQDDGSFNTQY
>TRBJ2-5|TRBV11-2|.
ASSLDYYRANQETQY
>TRBJ2-3|TRBV15|few
ATSGLGRRSTDTQY